Sequencing of this T cell receptor beta chain was carried out in a study of human T cells and chemical hapten exposure. MiXCR, applied by TCRdb to the RACE reads, yields one record per CDR3 protein. Of more than 80,000 distinct CDR3 sequences in the sample, 10% to 12% were seen once. Specified time point: patch test 3, about 24 weeks after DPC sensitization. Specified treatment: therapeutic diphenylcyclopropenone sensitization with weekly scalp DPC. This clonotype has just a few counts. Germline V gives CDR1 SGHTA, CDR2 FQGTGA. CDR3 length: 13 amino acids. Trimming removed 4 bases at V and 10 bases at J, with 14 bases between.

This specimen consisted of whole blood, obtained in connection with sensitization to the hapten diphenylcyclopropenone (DPC). This chain connects TRBV7-3 to TRBJ2-1, with D possibly being TRBD1 (6 bases). The receptor was isolated from a woman in her fifties or sixties with alopecia areata. Some clones in this sample may be carry-over from other donors' samples. The CDR3 spells CASSYGTSSEQFF. As DNA, the CDR3 is TGTGCCAGCAGCTACGGGACATCCAGCGAGCAGTTCTTC.